This T cell receptor beta chain was sequenced in a study of blood T cell repertoires in COVID-19. Trimming at V came to 7 bases and at J to 5 bases, leaving 11 bases not matched to a gene. CDR3 length: 15 residues. CDR1 and CDR2 from the germline V gene are SGHVS and FNYEAQ. The authors' processing: How many nucleated cells were present was estimated from reference gene primer amplification. Repertoires were generated with immunoSEQ multiplex PCR, while TCRdb's copy carries only in-frame clones and drops some. D and trimming come from the DNA, and the V and J calls and clone size come from that table. In the table there are tens of thousands of clones, around nine tenths of which are singletons.

The receptor was isolated from a man aged 60 to 75 with acute or convalescent COVID-19. The J gene is TRBJ2-3, the V gene TRBV7-6, with TRBD2 matching 8 bases. The sample consisted of peripheral blood. CDR3 in amino acids: CASTLSGAGVDTQYF. The CDR3 DNA reads as TGTGCCAGCACCCTAAGTGGAGCGGGGGTAGATACGCAGTATTTT. Supplemented by reference TRBV7-6 and TRBJ2-3, the full variable domain reads GAGVSQSPRYKVTKRGQDVALRCDPISGHVSLYWYRQALGQGPEFLTYFNYEAQQDKSGLPNDRFSAERPEGSISTLTIQRTEQRDSAMYRCASTLSGAGVDTQYFGPGTRLTVL.